The rows below give T cell receptor beta chains drawn from one sample of a study of blood T cell repertoires in COVID-19. Profiling relied on immunoSEQ multiplex PCR, and the TCRdb table lists in-frame clones only, not all of them. This table has hundreds of thousands of clones, roughly 89% appearing once. The sample comprised peripheral blood. The receptor set was obtained from a man in his fifties or sixties who had recovered from COVID-19. Both conserved end residues are part of each CDR3. A D gene is named only where the DNA matches it firmly. Only part of the rows carry a size: once, few, many, or a class if the clone is expanded.

V	J	D	size	CDR3	DNA
TRBV5-4	TRBJ2-7	NA	once	CASSFPSREQYF	TGTGCCAGCAGCTTCCCCAGTCGCGAGCAGTACTTC
TRBV29-1	TRBJ2-7	TRBD1	NA	CSVRQGSYEQYF	TGCAGCGTTCGACAGGGCTCCTACGAGCAGTACTTC
TRBV5-5	TRBJ2-1	TRBD2	NA	CASGGAGGRNEQFF	TGTGCCAGCGGAGGGGCGGGAGGAAGGAATGAGCAGTTCTTC
TRBV7-9	TRBJ1-2	TRBD1	once	CASSPGRPGQIYYGYTF	TGTGCCAGCAGCCCCGGACGTCCGGGACAGATCTACTATGGCTACACCTTC
TRBV2	TRBJ2-4	TRBD1	many	CASSPRTGTNIQYF	TGTGCCAGCAGCCCAAGGACAGGGACAAACATTCAGTACTTC
TRBV5-4	TRBJ2-3	NA	few	CASSLTREPDTQYF	TGTGCCAGCAGCTTGACCAGGGAACCCGATACGCAGTATTTT
TRBV11-2	TRBJ2-2	NA	NA	CASRRDFNTGELFF	TGTGCCAGCAGGCGGGACTTCAACACCGGGGAGCTGTTTTTT
TRBV28	TRBJ1-1	NA	NA	CASCLGSLNTEAFF	TGTGCCAGCTGCCTGGGCAGCCTGAACACTGAAGCTTTCTTT
TRBV28	TRBJ1-2	NA	NA	CASRPLIDYGYTF	TGTGCCAGCAGACCCCTTATAGACTATGGCTACACCTTC
TRBV7-9	TRBJ2-1	NA	NA	CASSLVNRRDNEQFF	TGTGCCAGCAGCTTAGTTAATCGACGGGACAATGAGCAGTTCTTC
TRBV7-9	TRBJ1-1	NA	NA	CASSPHTGNTEAFF	TGTGCCAGCAGCCCCCATACAGGGAACACTGAAGCTTTCTTT
TRBV11-3	TRBJ2-1	TRBD1	NA	CASSLGWDSKNEQFF	TGTGCCAGCAGCTTAGGTTGGGACAGTAAGAATGAGCAGTTCTTC
TRBV7-2	TRBJ1-6	TRBD1	few	CASSSPGTGTYSPLHF	TGTGCCAGCAGCTCCCCAGGGACAGGGACATATTCACCCCTCCACTTT
TRBV9	TRBJ2-3	TRBD2	NA	CASSVSGRSDTQYF	TGTGCCAGCAGCGTCAGCGGGAGATCGGATACGCAGTATTTT
TRBV30	TRBJ1-2	NA	NA	CAWRVGQNYGYTF	TGTGCCTGGAGGGTCGGACAGAACTATGGCTACACCTTC
TRBV27	TRBJ2-3	TRBD1	NA	CASSLYRGLTDTQYF	TGTGCCAGCAGTTTATACAGGGGGCTCACAGATACGCAGTATTTT
TRBV2	TRBJ2-7	TRBD1	NA	CAGQGADSYEQYF	TGTGCCGGGCAGGGGGCAGACTCCTACGAGCAGTACTTC
TRBV5-1	TRBJ2-7	TRBD1	NA	CASSPTGTGAGYEQYF	TGCGCCAGCAGCCCGACCGGGACAGGGGCAGGGTACGAGCAGTACTTC
TRBV18	TRBJ2-1	NA	NA	CASSPRGDGNEQFF	TGTGCCAGCTCACCCCGCGGGGACGGGAATGAGCAGTTCTTC
TRBV28	TRBJ1-2	TRBD1	once	CASLTGAMHYGYTF	TGTGCCAGCCTCACAGGGGCCATGCACTATGGCTACACCTTC
TRBV7-9	TRBJ2-3	TRBD2	NA	CASSLGLAGISSDTQYF	TGTGCCAGCAGCTTAGGACTAGCGGGAATCAGTTCAGATACGCAGTATTTT
TRBV7-9	TRBJ1-3	NA	few	CASSSTGQGGSGNTIYF	TGTGCCAGCAGTTCGACGGGACAAGGAGGCTCTGGAAACACCATATATTTT
TRBV7-6	TRBJ2-5	NA	NA	CASSLAEGRIETQYF	TGTGCCAGCAGCTTAGCGGAGGGCCGTATAGAGACCCAGTACTTC
TRBV29-1	TRBJ1-6	NA	NA	CSVVFGGTYNSPLHF	TGCAGCGTTGTATTTGGGGGGACCTATAATTCACCCCTCCACTTT
TRBV6-5	TRBJ1-2	TRBD1	NA	CASSYLGQGHGYTF	TGTGCCAGCAGTTACTTGGGACAGGGCCATGGCTACACCTTC
TRBV3-1/TRBV3-2	TRBJ1-4	TRBD1	NA	CASSQRQGANEKLFF	TGTGCCAGCAGCCAGCGACAGGGAGCTAATGAAAAACTGTTTTTT
TRBV2	TRBJ1-1	TRBD1	NA	CASRKERTGDTEAFF	TGTGCCAGCAGAAAGGAGCGGACAGGGGACACTGAAGCTTTCTTT
TRBV5-1	TRBJ2-5	NA	NA	CASSSVKGLGETQYF	TGCGCCAGCAGCTCGGTAAAGGGGCTGGGGGAGACCCAGTACTTC
TRBV5-4	TRBJ1-2	NA	once	CASSPAQAYGYTF	TGTGCCAGCAGCCCGGCCCAGGCCTATGGCTACACCTTC
TRBV27	TRBJ2-1	TRBD2	NA	CASSPAPLAGIGNEQFF	TGTGCCAGCAGTCCCGCCCCACTAGCGGGAATAGGAAATGAGCAGTTCTTC
TRBV9	TRBJ2-2	NA	NA	CASSVGLNTGELFF	TGTGCCAGCAGCGTAGGTCTGAACACCGGGGAGCTGTTTTTT
TRBV28	TRBJ2-5	TRBD2	NA	CATQVASGRYETQYF	TGTGCCACCCAGGTGGCTAGCGGGAGGTACGAGACCCAGTACTTC
TRBV19	TRBJ1-3	NA	few	CASTSSGNTIYF	TGTGCCAGTACCTCCTCTGGAAACACCATATATTTT
TRBV7-8	TRBJ2-1	TRBD1	NA	CASSGDRGHNEQFF	TGTGCCAGCAGCGGGGACAGGGGGCACAATGAGCAGTTCTTC
TRBV7-3	TRBJ2-2	NA	NA	CASSFLASSGELFF	TGTGCCAGCAGCTTCCTAGCATCCTCCGGGGAGCTGTTTTTT
TRBV6-5	TRBJ1-6	TRBD1	NA	CASSYVMTGRPLHF	TGTGCCAGCAGTTACGTGATGACAGGGCGACCCCTCCACTTT
TRBV5-6	TRBJ1-1	NA	NA	CASSLVRGGYTEAFF	TGTGCCAGCAGCTTGGTCCGGGGAGGGTACACTGAAGCTTTCTTT
TRBV3-1/TRBV3-2	TRBJ2-3	NA	NA	CASSQASGDTQYF	TGTGCCAGCAGCCAAGCGTCAGGAGATACGCAGTATTTT
TRBV24-1	TRBJ2-2	NA	NA	CATSDPRVHGELFF	TGTGCCACCAGTGACCCCAGGGTCCACGGGGAGCTGTTTTTT
TRBV4-3	TRBJ1-1	TRBD1	once	CASRSGTGFTEAFF	TGCGCCAGTCGGTCTGGGACAGGGTTTACTGAAGCTTTCTTT
TRBV4-3	TRBJ1-2	TRBD1	NA	CASSQDAGQGTLRGYGYTF	TGCGCCAGCAGCCAAGACGCGGGACAGGGGACCCTTAGGGGGTATGGCTACACCTTC